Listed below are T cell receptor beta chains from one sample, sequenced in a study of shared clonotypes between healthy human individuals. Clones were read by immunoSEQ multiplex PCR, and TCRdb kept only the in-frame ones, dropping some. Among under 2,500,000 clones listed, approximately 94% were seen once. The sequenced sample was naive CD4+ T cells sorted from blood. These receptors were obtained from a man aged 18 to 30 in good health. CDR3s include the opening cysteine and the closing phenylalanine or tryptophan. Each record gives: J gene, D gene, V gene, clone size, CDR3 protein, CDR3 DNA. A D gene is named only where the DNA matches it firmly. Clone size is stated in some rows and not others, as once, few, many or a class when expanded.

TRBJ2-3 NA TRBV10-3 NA CAISPGRDRTDTQYF TGTGCCATCAGTCCCGGAAGGGACCGTACAGATACGCAGTATTTT
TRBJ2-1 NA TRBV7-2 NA CASSLDVLLEQFF TGTGCCAGCAGCTTAGACGTCTTGCTTGAGCAGTTCTTC
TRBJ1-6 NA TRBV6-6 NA CASSYQGVNSPLHF TGTGCCAGCAGTTACCAGGGCGTTAATTCACCCCTCCACTTT
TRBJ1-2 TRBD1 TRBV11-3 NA CASSSGQGNYGYTF TGTGCCAGCAGCTCGGGACAGGGCAACTATGGCTACACCTTC
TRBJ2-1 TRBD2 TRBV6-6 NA CASSYASGRESNEQFF TGTGCCAGCAGTTACGCCAGCGGGAGAGAATCCAATGAGCAGTTCTTC
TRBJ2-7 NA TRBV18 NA CASSPLQVGPGAGEQYF TGTGCCAGCTCACCCCTACAGGTGGGCCCGGGAGCCGGCGAGCAGTACTTC
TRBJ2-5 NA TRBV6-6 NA CASSVGGETQYF TGTGCCAGCAGTGTGGGGGGAGAGACCCAGTACTTC
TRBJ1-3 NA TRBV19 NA CASRQLSGNTIYF TGTGCCAGTCGACAGCTCTCTGGAAACACCATATATTTT
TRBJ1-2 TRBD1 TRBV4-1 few CASSQAQDRGHGYTF TGCGCCAGCAGCCAAGCTCAGGACAGGGGGCATGGCTACACCTTC
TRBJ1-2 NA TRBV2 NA CASSPDRFYGYTF TGTGCCAGCAGTCCCGACAGGTTCTATGGCTACACCTTC